This entry concerns a single T cell receptor (beta chain). What it recognizes is unknown. These data originate in a study of T cell repertoires in cytomegalovirus infection. As for the study in general: Indicated by public TCR beta signatures were CMV infection and matching HLA type.

General study points: Cumulated frequencies of public TCR beta families served to identify carriers of CMV plus the relevant HLA. HLA-C-restricted CMV clonotypes gave the most frequent clonotype in two of eight donors.

TCRdb independently ran MiXCR on the reads; one entry per CDR3 protein. The table has about 740,000 distinct CDR3 sequences, approximately 40% seen once. The TCR sequence derives from a human donor in good health (CMV status not recorded). Some clones in this sample may be carry-over from other donors' samples. Source material: PBMCs.

The CDR3 DNA is TGTGCCAGCAGTGCCCAGGATCAGCCCCAGCATTTT. Translation gives CASSAQDQPQHF. The chain recombines TRBV2 with TRBJ1-5, with no clear D. CDR1 is SNHLY, CDR2 FYNNEI, per germline. Trimming shortened V by 4 bases and J by 5 bases, and 6 bases separated the two germline ends. The CDR3 spans 12 residues.